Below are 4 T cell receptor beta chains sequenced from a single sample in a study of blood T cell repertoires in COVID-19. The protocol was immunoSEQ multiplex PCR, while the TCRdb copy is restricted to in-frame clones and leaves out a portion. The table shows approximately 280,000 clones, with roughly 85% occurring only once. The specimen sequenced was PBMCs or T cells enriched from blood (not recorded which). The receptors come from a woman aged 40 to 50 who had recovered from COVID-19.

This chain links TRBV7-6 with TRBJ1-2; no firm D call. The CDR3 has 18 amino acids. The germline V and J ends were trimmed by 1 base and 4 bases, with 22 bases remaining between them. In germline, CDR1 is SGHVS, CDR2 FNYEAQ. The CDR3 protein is CASSLVSLGPTGSYGYTF. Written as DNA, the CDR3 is TGTGCCAGCAGCTTAGTTAGTCTCGGACCCACGGGGAGCTATGGCTACACCTTC.

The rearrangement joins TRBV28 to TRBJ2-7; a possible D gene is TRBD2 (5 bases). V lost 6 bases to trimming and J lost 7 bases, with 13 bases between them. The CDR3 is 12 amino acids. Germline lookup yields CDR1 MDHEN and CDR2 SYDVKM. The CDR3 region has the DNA TGTGCCAGCAGGACAATCGGGGAAGAGCAGTACTTC. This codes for CASRTIGEEQYF.

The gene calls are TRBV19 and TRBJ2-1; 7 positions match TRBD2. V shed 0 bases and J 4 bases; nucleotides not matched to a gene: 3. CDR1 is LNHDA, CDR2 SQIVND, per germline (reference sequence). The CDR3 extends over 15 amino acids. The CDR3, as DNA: TGTGCCAGTAGTATAGATCCAGCGGGATACAATGAGCAGTTCTTC. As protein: CASSIDPAGYNEQFF.

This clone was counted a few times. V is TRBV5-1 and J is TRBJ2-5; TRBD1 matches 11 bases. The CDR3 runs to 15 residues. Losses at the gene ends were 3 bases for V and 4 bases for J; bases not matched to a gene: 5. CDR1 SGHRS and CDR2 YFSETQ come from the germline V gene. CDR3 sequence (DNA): TGCGCCAGCAGCTCCGGGACAGGGGGTTCAGAGACCCAGTACTTC. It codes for CASSSGTGGSETQYF.